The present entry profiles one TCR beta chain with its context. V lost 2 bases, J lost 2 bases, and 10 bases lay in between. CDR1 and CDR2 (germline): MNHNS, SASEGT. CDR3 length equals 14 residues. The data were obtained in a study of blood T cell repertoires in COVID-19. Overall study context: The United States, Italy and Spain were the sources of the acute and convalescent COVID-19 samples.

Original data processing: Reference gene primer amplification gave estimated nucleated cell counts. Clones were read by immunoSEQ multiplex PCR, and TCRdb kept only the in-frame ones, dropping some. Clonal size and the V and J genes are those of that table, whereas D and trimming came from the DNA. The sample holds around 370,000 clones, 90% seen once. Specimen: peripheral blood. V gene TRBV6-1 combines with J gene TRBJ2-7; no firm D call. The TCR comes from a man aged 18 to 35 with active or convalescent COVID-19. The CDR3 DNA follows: TGTGCCAGCAGTGAAAACCTAGGCCCCTACGAGCAGTACTTC. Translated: CASSENLGPYEQYF.